The 5 T cell receptor beta chains below were found in one sample sequenced in a study of molecular identifiers for immune sequencing clone quantification. TCRdb itself ran the PCR reads through MiXCR, one entry per CDR3 protein. The data show roughly 300,000 distinct CDR3 sequences, with 24% seen just once and 0.74% held by the top ten. Sequencing used naive CD8+ T cells from blood, with Jurkat cell RNA spiked in. Subset given: FACS-sorted CD8+CD4-CCR7+CD45RA+ naive T cells. The source of these receptors is a human donor in good health. Some libraries in this study had Jurkat cell RNA spiked in.

This clonotype was observed many times. The V call is TRBV6-6, the J call TRBJ1-1, with D unresolved. The germline V and J ends were trimmed by 1 base and 2 bases, with 8 bases remaining between them. Germline V CDR1 and CDR2: MNHNY, SVGAGI (reference sequence). CDR3 length: 14 residues. The CDR3 sequence is CASSYFTVNTEAFF. The CDR3 bases are TGTGCCAGCAGTTACTTTACAGTTAACACTGAAGCTTTCTTT.

V and J are TRBV29-1 and TRBJ2-7, with unresolved D. This CDR3 region has 11 residues. The V gene lost 7 bases and the J gene lost 4 bases, with 11 bases spanning the gap. Germline assignment: CDR1 SQVTM and CDR2 ANQGSEA. This chain's CDR3 is CSAEDPYEQYF. CDR3 nucleotides: TGCAGCGCTGAGGACCCTTACGAGCAGTACTTC.

The sample holds many counts of this clonotype. The chain carries TRBV7-9 and TRBJ2-2; 9 nucleotides line up with TRBD1. Trimming cost V 4 bases and J 7 bases; bases outside gene matches: 10. Germline V gene sequence: CDR1 SEHNR, CDR2 FQNEAQ (reference sequence). The CDR3 is 16 residues long. This CDR3 reads CASSSYRQGGSGELFF. The CDR3, as DNA: TGTGCCAGCAGCTCGTACCGACAGGGGGGCAGCGGGGAGCTGTTTTTT.

With regard to this clonotype: This likely comes from a read error, as the CDR3 has no conserved phenylalanine or tryptophan at its end. The chain recombines TRBV12-3 or TRBV12-4 with TRBJ1-3, with a possible D match to TRBD1 (5 bases). The CDR3 is 15 amino acids. V was clipped by 7 bases and J by 2 bases, with 15 bases between them. CDR3 protein: CASTDPQEAGNTIYS. As DNA, the CDR3 is TGTGCCAGCACCGATCCACAGGAGGCTGGAAACACCATATATTCT.

This clonotype has at least ten counts. V and J are TRBV27 and TRBJ2-7; D remains ambiguous. The CDR3 has 12 residues. Germline V gene sequence: CDR1 MNHEY, CDR2 SMNVEV (reference sequence). The V end lost 8 bases, the J end lost 0 bases, and 8 bases lay between the germline ends. Here the CDR3 reads CASAGPSYEQYF. CDR3 bases: TGTGCCAGCGCCGGGCCCTCCTACGAGCAGTACTTC.